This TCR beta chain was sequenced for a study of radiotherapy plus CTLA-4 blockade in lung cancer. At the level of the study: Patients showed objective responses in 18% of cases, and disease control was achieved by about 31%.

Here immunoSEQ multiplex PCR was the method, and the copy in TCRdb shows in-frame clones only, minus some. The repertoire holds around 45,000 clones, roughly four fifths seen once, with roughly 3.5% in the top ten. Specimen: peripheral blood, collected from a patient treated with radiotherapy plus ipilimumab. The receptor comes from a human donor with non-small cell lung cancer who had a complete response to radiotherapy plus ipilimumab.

This CDR3 reads CASSIGQNEQYF. The CDR3 DNA reads TGTGCCAGTAGTATCGGACAGAACGAGCAGTACTTC. V usage is TRBV19 and J usage is TRBJ2-7; possible D gene TRBD1, 6 bases. Trimming shortened V by 3 bases and J by 5 bases, and 8 bases separated the two germline ends. The CDR3 extends over 12 amino acids. Germline V gene data show CDR1 as LNHDA and CDR2 as SQIVND (reference sequence).